This T cell receptor beta chain is drawn from a study of siplizumab effects on memory and regulatory T cells. Repertoires were generated with immunoSEQ multiplex PCR, while TCRdb's copy carries only in-frame clones and drops some. In the table there are roughly 120,000 clones, more than 90% of which are singletons. The CDR3 is made up of 12 amino acids. The V end lost 4 bases, the J end lost 8 bases, and 11 bases lay between the germline ends. CDR1 and CDR2 from the germline V gene are MDHEN and SYDVKM. Regarding the study as a whole: Few alloreactive clones mapped to unstimulated subsets.

Remarks on this clone: Its antigen is not known.

Sequencing was performed on CD4+ T cells sorted from blood. The source is a human donor in good health. This rearrangement joins TRBV28 to TRBJ1-2; D perhaps matches TRBD1 (5 bases). DNA for the CDR3: TGTGCCAGCAGTTCCTCCAGGGCCGGCTACACCTTC. Residues: CASSSSRAGYTF.